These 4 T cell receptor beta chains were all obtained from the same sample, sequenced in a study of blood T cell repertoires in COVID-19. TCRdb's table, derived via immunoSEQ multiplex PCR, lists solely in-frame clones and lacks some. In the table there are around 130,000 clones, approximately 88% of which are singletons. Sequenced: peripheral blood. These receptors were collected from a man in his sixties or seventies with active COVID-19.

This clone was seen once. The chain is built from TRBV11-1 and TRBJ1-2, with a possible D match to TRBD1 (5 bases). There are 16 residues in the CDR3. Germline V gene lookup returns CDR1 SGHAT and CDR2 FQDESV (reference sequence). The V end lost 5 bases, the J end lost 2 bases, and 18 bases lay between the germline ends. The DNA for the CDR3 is TGTGCCAGCAGCCCCCTCGGCAGGGAACGGAACTATGGCTACACCTTC. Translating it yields CASSPLGRERNYGYTF.

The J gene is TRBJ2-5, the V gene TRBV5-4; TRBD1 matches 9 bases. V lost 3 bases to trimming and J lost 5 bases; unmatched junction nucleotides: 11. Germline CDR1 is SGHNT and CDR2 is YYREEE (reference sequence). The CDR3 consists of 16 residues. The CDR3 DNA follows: TGTGCCAGCAGCTCATCTTCGACAGGGGGTGGGGAGACCCAGTACTTC. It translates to CASSSSSTGGGETQYF.

The CDR3 loop reads CASSLGLVAGPQETQYF. CDR3 coding DNA: TGTGCCAGCAGCTTAGGCCTAGTAGCGGGCCCTCAAGAGACCCAGTACTTC. The chain recombines TRBV13 with TRBJ2-5; the match to TRBD2 covers 7 bases. The CDR3 extends over 17 amino acids. The ends lost 0 bases at V and 2 bases at J; junction bases unmatched: 9. In germline, CDR1 is PRHDT, CDR2 FYEKMQ (reference sequence).

The CDR3: CASSSTSGGEQYF. The CDR3, as DNA: TGCGCCAGCAGCTCCACCAGCGGGGGCGAGCAGTACTTC. This chain uses TRBV5-1 with TRBJ2-7, with 8 positions matching TRBD2. Germline V gene data show CDR1 as SGHRS and CDR2 as YFSETQ. This CDR3 contains 13 residues. The V gene end was trimmed by 3 bases and the J gene end by 6 bases; junction bases not matched to a gene: 5.